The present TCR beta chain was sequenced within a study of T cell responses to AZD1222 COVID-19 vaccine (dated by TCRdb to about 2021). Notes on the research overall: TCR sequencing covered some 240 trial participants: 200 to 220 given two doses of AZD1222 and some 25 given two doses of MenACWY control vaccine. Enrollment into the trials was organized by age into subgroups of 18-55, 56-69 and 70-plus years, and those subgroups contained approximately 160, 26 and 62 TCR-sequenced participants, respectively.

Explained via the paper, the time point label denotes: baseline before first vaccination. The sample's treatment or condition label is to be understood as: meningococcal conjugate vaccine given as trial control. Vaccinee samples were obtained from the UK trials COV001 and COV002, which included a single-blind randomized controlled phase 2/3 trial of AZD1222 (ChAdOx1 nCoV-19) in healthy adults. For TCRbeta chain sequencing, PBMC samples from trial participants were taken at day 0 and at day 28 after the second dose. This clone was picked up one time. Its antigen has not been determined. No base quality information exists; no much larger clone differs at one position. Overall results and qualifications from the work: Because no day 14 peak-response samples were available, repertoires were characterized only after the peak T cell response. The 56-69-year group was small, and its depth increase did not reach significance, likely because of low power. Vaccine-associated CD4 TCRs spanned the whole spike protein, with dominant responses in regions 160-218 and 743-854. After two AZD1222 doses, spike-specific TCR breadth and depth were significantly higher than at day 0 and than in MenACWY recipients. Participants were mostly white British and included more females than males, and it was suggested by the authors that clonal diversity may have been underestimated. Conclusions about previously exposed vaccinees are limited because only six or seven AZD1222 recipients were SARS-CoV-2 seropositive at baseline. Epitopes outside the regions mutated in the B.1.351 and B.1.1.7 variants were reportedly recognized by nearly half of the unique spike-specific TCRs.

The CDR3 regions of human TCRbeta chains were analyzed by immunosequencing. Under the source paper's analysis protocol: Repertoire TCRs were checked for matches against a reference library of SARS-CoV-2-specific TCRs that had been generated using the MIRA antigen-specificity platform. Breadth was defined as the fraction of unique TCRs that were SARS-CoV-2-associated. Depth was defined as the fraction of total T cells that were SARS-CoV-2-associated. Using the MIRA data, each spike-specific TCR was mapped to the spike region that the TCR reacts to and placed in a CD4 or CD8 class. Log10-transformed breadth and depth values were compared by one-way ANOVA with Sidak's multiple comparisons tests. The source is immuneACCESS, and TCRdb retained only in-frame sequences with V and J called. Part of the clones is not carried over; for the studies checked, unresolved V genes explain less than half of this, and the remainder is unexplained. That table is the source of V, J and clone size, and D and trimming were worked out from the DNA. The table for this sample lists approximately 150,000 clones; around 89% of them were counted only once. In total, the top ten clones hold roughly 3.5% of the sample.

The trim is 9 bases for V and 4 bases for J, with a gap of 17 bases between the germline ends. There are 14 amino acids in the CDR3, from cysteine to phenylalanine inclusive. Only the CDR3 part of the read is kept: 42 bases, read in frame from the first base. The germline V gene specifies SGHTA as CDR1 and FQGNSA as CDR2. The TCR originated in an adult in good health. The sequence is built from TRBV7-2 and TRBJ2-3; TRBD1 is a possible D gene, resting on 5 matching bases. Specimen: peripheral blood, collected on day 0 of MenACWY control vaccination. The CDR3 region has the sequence CASGARRGSDTQYF. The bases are TGTGCCAGTGGAGCGAGAAGGGGCTCAGATACGCAGTATTTT.